Below, one TCR beta chain is given with its context. This specimen belongs to a study of cytotoxic CD8 clonotypes in ibrutinib-treated CLL. This CDR3 has 14 residues. The V gene lost 1 base and the J gene lost 6 bases, with 13 bases spanning the gap. Germline-derived CDR1 and CDR2 are MDHEN and SYDVKM. TCRdb keeps only in-frame clones here, not all; method: immunoSEQ multiplex PCR. The sample lists more than 200,000 clones; 70% were seen once. This chain uses TRBV28 with TRBJ2-7, with D unclear. The TCR comes from a human donor with chronic lymphocytic leukemia. The sample here was PBMCs, taken after 24 months of ibrutinib treatment. CDR3 residues: CASSLSTWYSEQYF. The CDR3 nucleotides read TGTGCCAGCAGTTTATCTACATGGTATTCCGAGCAGTACTTC.